This TCR beta chain was retrieved from a study of blood T cell repertoires in COVID-19. Study-level information: Material from acute and convalescent COVID-19 was sourced from the United States, Italy and Spain.

With 5 bases clipped from V and 5 bases from J, the junction kept 11 bases outside the gene matches. Germline V gene sequence: CDR1 LNHDA, CDR2 SQIVND (reference sequence). The CDR3 runs 16 residues. Repertoires were generated with immunoSEQ multiplex PCR, while TCRdb's copy carries only in-frame clones and drops some. This table holds some 200,000 clones, 80% to 90% found once. The specimen sequenced was peripheral blood. This chain joins TRBV19 and TRBJ1-5; 8 nucleotides agree with TRBD1. The clonotype originates from an elderly man with acute or convalescent COVID-19. The CDR3 DNA is TGTGCCAGTAGTGCGTTAGACAGGGGAAATCATCAGCCCCAGCATTTT. It codes for CASSALDRGNHQPQHF.